This passage covers 2 T cell receptor beta chains from one sample sequenced in a study of T cells in Graves' hyperthyroidism and ophthalmopathy. The CDR3 regions of TCR beta were amplified from RNA transcripts. When the TCR CDR3 underwent first-round RT-PCR, the HTBI primer set was used. One entry per CDR3 protein results from TCRdb running MiXCR on the multiplex PCR reads. The sample has around 600,000 distinct CDR3 sequences, 14% seen once. The specimen sequenced was blood. The receptors derive from a woman between 18 and 29 years old with Graves' ophthalmopathy.

This clonotype turned up a few times. V and J are TRBV5-1 and TRBJ2-1, with TRBD1 identical over 8 bases. The CDR3 has 15 residues. The ends lost 4 bases at V and 6 bases at J; junction bases unmatched: 9. Germline values: CDR1 SGHRS, CDR2 YFSETQ. The CDR3 loop is CASSPWDRITNEQFF. CDR3 DNA sequence: TGCGCCAGCAGCCCCTGGGACAGGATCACCAATGAGCAGTTCTTC.

V is TRBV3-1 and J is TRBJ1-3, with D perhaps matching TRBD1 (5 bases). This CDR3 spans 16 amino acids. Trimming took 0 bases from V and 8 from J, leaving 17 bases between them. Germline V gene sequence: CDR1 LGHDT, CDR2 YNNKEL (reference sequence). The CDR3 region has the DNA TGTGCCAGCAGCCAAGAGTTGGGAGGGGCGCCGGACACCATATATTTT. Its protein is CASSQELGGAPDTIYF.